What follows are 27 T cell receptor beta chains derived from one specimen sequenced in a study of T cell clones after liver transplantation. TCRdb's copy holds only in-frame clones and misses some; the assay was immunoSEQ multiplex PCR. The top ten clones hold about 0.52% of a sample with tens of thousands of clones, around four fifths of them seen once. The material was CD4+ T cells from blood, obtained approximately 3.5 years after liver transplant. These receptors were obtained from a human patient who received a liver transplant. The graft donor may have given rise to some T cells.

V is TRBV6-5 and J is TRBJ2-3; D not certain. The CDR3 is 15 residues long. Germline assignment: CDR1 MNHEY and CDR2 SVGAGI. Between the trimmed V and J ends, which lost 2 bases and 0 bases, there was a span of 9 bases. CDR3 loop: CASSYGPLSTDTQYF. The CDR3 bases are TGTGCCAGCAGTTACGGACCATTAAGCACAGATACGCAGTATTTT.

The rearrangement links TRBV4-3 to TRBJ2-1; D perhaps matches TRBD2 (7 bases). Germline loops: CDR1 LGHNA, CDR2 YSLEER. V was pared by 5 bases and J by 5 bases, with 13 bases between. The CDR3 covers 14 residues. The CDR3 DNA reads TGCGCCAGCAGCGAAAGAGGGGGGGACAATGAGCAGTTCTTC. It specifies CASSERGGDNEQFF.

J is TRBJ2-5 and V is TRBV7-9, with D possibly being TRBD1 or TRBD2 (5 bases each). The CDR3 has 15 residues. Germline V CDR1 and CDR2: SEHNR, FQNEAQ (reference sequence). Trimming took 6 bases from V and 2 from J, leaving 16 bases between them. CDR3 sequence: CASRKTEGRQETQYF. The CDR3 DNA is TGTGCCAGCAGAAAGACAGAGGGGCGACAAGAGACCCAGTACTTC.

The rearrangement uses TRBV2 and TRBJ2-1, with a possible D match to TRBD2 (5 bases). CDR1 is SNHLY and CDR2 is FYNNEI in the germline V gene. The V end lost 4 bases, the J end lost 2 bases, and 9 bases lay between the germline ends. This CDR3 has 14 residues. CDR3 protein: CASSGGPAYNEQFF. Written as DNA, the CDR3 is TGTGCCAGCAGTGGCGGGCCCGCCTACAATGAGCAGTTCTTC.

The chain joins TRBV5-1 to TRBJ2-7; D is uncertain. Trimming pared 4 bases from V and 5 bases from J, leaving 16 bases between. The germline CDR1 and CDR2 sequences are SGHRS and YFSETQ. The length of the CDR3 is 14 residues. The CDR3 protein is CASSLTRSADEQYF. The CDR3 nucleotides read TGCGCCAGCAGCCTTACGAGGTCGGCGGACGAGCAGTACTTC.

The chain uses TRBV5-4 and TRBJ1-1; tentative D call: TRBD1 (5 bases). CDR3 size: 16 residues. V gave up 0 bases and J gave up 8 bases, with 20 bases separating them. Per germline, CDR1 SGHNT and CDR2 YYREEE (reference sequence). The CDR3 sequence: CASSLAGGRGPPEAFF. The CDR3 bases are TGTGCCAGCAGCTTGGCTGGAGGTAGGGGACCGCCAGAAGCTTTCTTT.

The gene calls are TRBV5-6 and TRBJ2-3; TRBD2 is a possible D gene (6 bases). Per germline, CDR1 SGHDT and CDR2 YYEEEE. Trimming cost V 3 bases and J 4 bases, with 12 bases left between them. The CDR3 is 14 amino acids. The CDR3 DNA reads as TGTGCCAGCAGCTCCCTTAGACTAGCAGATACGCAGTATTTT. It yields the protein CASSSLRLADTQYF.

CDR3 protein: CASSRDRDNEQFF. The CDR3 nucleotides read TGTGCCAGCAGCCGCGACAGGGACAATGAGCAGTTCTTC. The V call is TRBV11-1, the J call TRBJ2-1; TRBD1 matches 7 bases. CDR1 SGHAT and CDR2 FQDESV come from the germline V gene (reference sequence). Trimming took 5 bases from V and 5 from J; bases not matched to a gene: 3. The length of the CDR3 is 13 residues.

This chain links TRBV9 with TRBJ1-5, with D unclear. The CDR3 has 17 amino acids. Trimming removed 3 bases from V and 0 bases from J, with 16 bases in between. Germline V CDR1 and CDR2: SGDLS, YYNGEE. The CDR3 DNA reads TGTGCCAGCAGCGAACTCGGGAGACACAATAGCAATCAGCCCCAGCATTTT. This codes for CASSELGRHNSNQPQHF.

The rearrangement joins TRBV29-1 to TRBJ2-1; weak D call: TRBD2 (5 bases). This CDR3 has 13 residues. CDR1 is SQVTM, CDR2 ANQGSEA, per germline. The CDR3 DNA is TGCATTGCGGGCACAGTGGCCTACAATGAGCAGTTCTTC. Amino acids: CIAGTVAYNEQFF.

The rearrangement links TRBV10-2 to TRBJ2-1, with 13 positions matching TRBD2. Trimming removed 6 bases from V and 0 bases from J; junction bases left unmatched: 11. The CDR3 is made up of 19 amino acids. CDR1 and CDR2 from the germline V gene are WSHSY and SAAADI. As DNA, the CDR3 is TGCGCCAGCAGGGAACTAGCGGGAGGGCTTAAGAGCTCCTACAATGAGCAGTTCTTC. This translates into CASRELAGGLKSSYNEQFF.

The rearrangement joins TRBV4-1 to TRBJ2-7; 11 bases are shared with TRBD2. This CDR3 contains 17 residues. Germline V gene data show CDR1 as MGHRA and CDR2 as YSYEKL. Unmatched junction bases numbered 13, after V lost 8 bases and J lost 1 base. CDR3 in amino acids: CASSWLAGGNFSYEQYF. The CDR3 nucleotides read TGCGCCAGCTCCTGGCTAGCGGGAGGTAACTTTTCCTACGAGCAGTACTTC.

V gene TRBV7-9 combines with J gene TRBJ2-7; D remains unclear. Germline assignment: CDR1 SEHNR and CDR2 FQNEAQ (reference sequence). The CDR3 runs to 16 residues. Trimming removed 5 bases at V and 4 bases at J, with 21 bases between. The CDR3 DNA sequence: TGTGCCAGCAGCCCACCCCCACGGCAGGCCAGGTACGAGCAGTACTTC. This codes for CASSPPPRQARYEQYF.

This clone showed up just a few times. V gene TRBV7-9 combines with J gene TRBJ2-1; D not certain. V lost 2 bases, J lost 6 bases, and 20 bases lay in between. The CDR3 extends over 17 amino acids. The germline V gene encodes CDR1 SEHNR and CDR2 FQNEAQ (reference sequence). The CDR3 region has the DNA TGTGCCAGCAGCTTAAACCCCTCCCCTTTGGACGGCAATGAGCAGTTCTTC. It translates to CASSLNPSPLDGNEQFF.

The V and J genes are TRBV5-1 and TRBJ2-3, with 10 bases lining up with TRBD2. Germline V gene data show CDR1 as SGHRS and CDR2 as YFSETQ. After removal of 4 bases from V and 3 bases from J, the junction contained 5 bases not matched to a gene. The CDR3 has 15 residues. The CDR3 spells CASSPGLARTDTQYF. The DNA for the CDR3 is TGCGCCAGCAGCCCGGGACTAGCGCGGACAGATACGCAGTATTTT.

V usage is TRBV18 and J usage is TRBJ2-6; D unresolved. There are 16 residues in the CDR3. V dropped 3 bases and J dropped 0 bases, with 9 bases sitting between them. CDR1 is KGHSH, CDR2 LQKENI, per germline. The CDR3 protein is CASSPQQNSGANVLTF. CDR3 bases: TGTGCCAGCTCACCTCAACAGAACTCTGGGGCCAACGTCCTGACTTTC.

The V gene is TRBV9, the J gene TRBJ1-1; D call uncertain. Per germline, CDR1 SGDLS and CDR2 YYNGEE. The CDR3 covers 13 residues. V lost 0 bases to trimming and J lost 4 bases, with 7 bases between them. The CDR3 nucleotides read TGTGCCAGCAGCGTAGTAACGAGCACTGAAGCTTTCTTT. Amino acid sequence: CASSVVTSTEAFF.

In regard to this clone: Its ends do not fully match the called genes, so a read error is possible. The rearrangement uses TRBV15 and TRBJ2-7; D is perhaps TRBD1 (5 bases). CDR1 and CDR2 (germline): LNHNV, YYDKDF (reference sequence). The CDR3 covers 14 residues. CDR3 bases: TGTGCCACCAGCAGACCCCACGAGACAGACACCTTCACCTTC. Protein sequence: CATSRPHETDTFTF.

In this sample, this clone turned up once. The genes are TRBV11-2 and TRBJ1-4; D gene ambiguous. V was shortened by 2 bases and J by 4 bases, with 11 bases between the two germline ends. Germline CDR1 is SGHAT and CDR2 is FQNNGV. The CDR3 has 15 residues. DNA of the CDR3: TGTGCCAGCAGCTTATTCGCAGGAATTAATGAAAAACTGTTTTTT. Amino acid sequence: CASSLFAGINEKLFF.

The rearrangement uses TRBV7-9 and TRBJ1-1; no firm D call. This CDR3 has 14 residues. Germline V gene lookup returns CDR1 SEHNR and CDR2 FQNEAQ (reference sequence). Trimming stripped 3 bases from V and 5 bases from J, with 13 bases between. This CDR3 is CASSFGLAETEAFF. In DNA form, the CDR3 reads TGTGCCAGCAGCTTCGGATTGGCGGAGACTGAAGCTTTCTTT.

Here the CDR3 DNA reads TGTGCCAGCAGTTGGGCGGGAGGGGTTAATGAGCAGTTCTTC. Translated, it gives CASSWAGGVNEQFF. The V gene is TRBV6-6, the J gene TRBJ2-1, with 9 bases matching TRBD2. This CDR3 contains 14 residues. Germline trimming cut 4 bases from V and 7 bases from J; bases unmatched to any gene: 5. Looked up from germline, CDR1 is MNHNY and CDR2 is SVGAGI (reference sequence).

The chain is built from TRBV10-3 and TRBJ2-5; D unresolved. There are 14 residues in the CDR3. Germline CDR1 and CDR2: ENHRY and SYGVKD. Trimming cost V 3 bases and J 7 bases, with 15 bases left between them. CDR3 protein: CAISDSGPAGTQYF. CDR3 DNA: TGTGCCATCAGTGATTCAGGACCGGCTGGGACCCAGTACTTC.

The chain employs TRBV9 and TRBJ2-7; 8 nucleotides agree with TRBD2. The germline V gene encodes CDR1 SGDLS and CDR2 YYNGEE. V was clipped by 0 bases and J by 0 bases; unmatched bases: 5. The length of the CDR3 is 16 residues. As DNA, the CDR3 is TGTGCCAGCAGCGTAGGTATTAGCGGGGACTCCTACGAGCAGTACTTC. Translated, it gives CASSVGISGDSYEQYF.

The chain uses TRBV7-8 and TRBJ1-5; 10 bases line up with TRBD1. Germline assignment: CDR1 SGHVS and CDR2 FQNEAQ. The junction had 8 bases not matched to a gene; V was cut back by 11 bases and J by 1 base. This CDR3 contains 15 residues. The CDR3 region has the DNA TGTGCCGTCCCGACAGGGGGCACGAGCAATCAGCCCCAGCATTTT. The encoded protein is CAVPTGGTSNQPQHF.

A note on this clone: One end of the junction fails to match germline, which may point to a read error. The chain links TRBV4-3 to TRBJ2-2, with 10 positions matching TRBD2. Germline V CDR1 and CDR2: LGHNA, YSLEER. The CDR3 spans 15 residues. CDR3: CASSQGLAVGGEPFF. The CDR3 DNA follows: TGCGCCAGCAGTCAAGGACTAGCGGTGGGAGGGGAGCCGTTTTTT.

V is TRBV29-1 and J is TRBJ2-3; TRBD2 matches at 7 bases. J was trimmed by 6 bases and V by 6 bases; bases with no gene match: 12. This CDR3 has 14 residues. The V gene's germline CDR1 is SQVTM and CDR2 ANQGSEA. The CDR3 loop reads CSVAWTGRADTQYF. DNA for the CDR3: TGCAGCGTGGCCTGGACTGGGAGGGCGGATACGCAGTATTTT.

The chain's CDR3 is CASSLEVKGPSYNEQFF. DNA of the CDR3: TGTGCCAGCAGTTTGGAGGTTAAGGGGCCGTCCTACAATGAGCAGTTCTTC. The V and J genes are TRBV28 and TRBJ2-1; D may be TRBD1 or TRBD2 (5 bases each). Trimming took 3 bases from V and 1 from J, leaving 16 bases between them. There are 17 residues in the CDR3. In germline, CDR1 is MDHEN, CDR2 SYDVKM.